The next 4 T cell receptor beta chains were all read from a single sample in a study of T cell changes during pregnancy in multiple sclerosis (dated by TCRdb to about 2019). The library relied on the immunoSEQ multiplex PCR assay. The table was pulled from immuneACCESS by TCRdb, which kept in-frame rearrangements only. Such tables lose some clones; where checked, under half of the loss comes from unresolved V genes, and the rest has no known cause. This sample comprises tens of thousands of clones, approximately 90% of them detected only once. Of the sample, 0.64% falls within the top ten clones. The source material was CD4+ T cells from peripheral blood mononuclear cells, sampled after pregnancy. These TCRs come from a female donor with multiple sclerosis, enrolled in a pregnancy study.

This chain links TRBV14 with TRBJ1-1; weak D call: TRBD1 (6 bases). The CDR3 has 18 amino acids. The germline CDR1 and CDR2 sequences are SGHDN and FVKESK. The V end lost 6 bases, the J end lost 2 bases, and 25 bases lay between the germline ends. CDR3 nucleotide sequence: TGTGCCAGCAGTCCCTTGGACAGTAATAATATGATTAACACTGAAGCTTTCTTT. Its translation: CASSPLDSNNMINTEAFF.

This clone has a handful of counts. CDR3 nucleotide sequence: TGCAGTGCTGGGGCCTACACTGAAGCTTTCTTT. Translated: CSAGAYTEAFF. This chain links TRBV20-1 with TRBJ1-1; D possibly corresponds to TRBD1 (5 bases). CDR1 and CDR2 from the germline V gene are DFQATT and SNEGSKA (reference sequence). V lost 5 bases and J 3 bases, leaving 7 bases between the germline ends. The CDR3 loop spans 11 amino acids.

The chain is built from TRBV4-3 and TRBJ2-3, with 7 bases identical to TRBD2. This CDR3 has 16 residues. V gave up 1 base and J gave up 2 bases; unmatched junction bases: 6. The germline V gene has CDR1 LGHNA and CDR2 YSLEER. The CDR3 bases are TGCGCCAGCAGCCAAGGGGGAGCGGGAAACACAGATACGCAGTATTTT. This translates into CASSQGGAGNTDTQYF.

The DNA of the CDR3 is TGTGCCAGCAGCTTGGGGACAGGGGGCACTGAAGCTTTCTTT. Translated: CASSLGTGGTEAFF. The chain joins TRBV5-5 to TRBJ1-1; 10 positions match TRBD1. CDR3 length equals 14 residues. The ends lost 0 bases at V and 4 bases at J; junction bases unmatched: 0. Germline CDR1 reads SGHKS; CDR2 reads YYEKEE (reference sequence).